Listed below are T cell receptor beta chains from one sample, sequenced in a study of T cell repertoires in cytomegalovirus infection. MiXCR, applied by TCRdb to the reads, yields one record per CDR3 protein. The sample lists some 800,000 distinct CDR3 sequences, around a third occurring once. Antigens of these TCRs are unknown. The source material was cultured CD8+ T cells from PBMCs, sampled from culture after CMV antigen stimulation. These receptor sequences come from a human donor in good health (CMV status not recorded). Some clones in this sample may be carry-over from other donors' samples. The CDR3 runs from the conserved cysteine through the conserved F or W.

cdr3_length,j_call,v_call,cdr3_aa
13,TRBJ2-3,TRBV12-3/TRBV12-4,CADGGSSTDTQYF
13,TRBJ1-1,TRBV29-1,CSVGRTGFTEAFF
15,TRBJ1-6,TRBV9,CASSVEGLLHSPLHF
12,TRBJ2-2,TRBV4-3,CASSQTGGELFF
12,TRBJ2-1,TRBV5-6,CASSTAREEQFF
14,TRBJ1-5,TRBV2,CAITAFNSNQPQHF
18,TRBJ2-3,TRBV9,CASSVRVTRGLGADTQYF
16,TRBJ1-1,TRBV4-1,CASSHQVPARNTEAFF
15,TRBJ1-5,TRBV19,CASSPSLNLNQPQHF
16,TRBJ2-2,TRBV6-8,CASSYSTNSNTGELFF
16,TRBJ1-5,TRBV12-3/TRBV12-4,CASSPREEGPGQPQHF
16,TRBJ2-6,TRBV7-6,CASSSSPLSGANVLTF
12,TRBJ2-1,TRBV6-6,CAGKPKTGEQFF
12,TRBJ1-2,TRBV5-1,CASGGLKDGYTF
17,TRBJ2-5,TRBV11-3,CASSLPGLDRVQETQYF
15,TRBJ2-4,TRBV10-3,CAISDGAGAGNIQYF
15,TRBJ1-2,TRBV7-3,CASSPEGQVAYGYTF
15,TRBJ1-6,TRBV7-6,CASSPRDRGASPLHF
14,TRBJ1-2,TRBV3-1,CASSPGPTVYGYTF
16,TRBJ2-2,TRBV4-1,CASSLDRGASTGELFF
15,TRBJ2-1,TRBV10-3,CAISESLQGRVEQFF
15,TRBJ1-3,TRBV5-1,CASSVDAAAGNTIYF
13,TRBJ1-1,TRBV7-8,CASSEGPYTEAFF
15,TRBJ1-5,TRBV9,CASSGTGGVGQPQHF
15,TRBJ2-5,TRBV14,CASSQDLGARETQYF
17,TRBJ1-2,TRBV27,CASSFLGGRGADYGYTF
15,TRBJ1-1,TRBV11-1,CASANLGRRVTEAFF
15,TRBJ2-1,TRBV27,CASSLSRGAHNEQFF
17,TRBJ2-1,TRBV12-3/TRBV12-4,CASSDRGGLAAYNEQFF
12,TRBJ1-2,TRBV29-1,CSVETGAGGYTF
15,TRBJ2-1,TRBV7-2,CASSSLAGGSNEQFF
15,TRBJ2-3,TRBV28,CASRPQVAGSDTQYF
16,TRBJ1-4,TRBV12-3/TRBV12-4,CASSFAGASTNEKLFF
17,TRBJ2-1,TRBV13,CASSFPWDGRGNNEQFF
15,TRBJ2-1,TRBV4-1,CASSQGGFSYNEQFF
13,TRBJ1-1,TRBV5-4,CASRPGGDTEAFF
16,TRBJ1-3,TRBV28,CASSTSRGTDPLTIYF
17,TRBJ1-2,TRBV5-1,CASSLVEGRDTGHGYTF
12,TRBJ2-7,TRBV27,CASSLTWGEQYF
15,TRBJ1-5,TRBV12-3/TRBV12-4,CASSYGTGAKQPQHF
13,TRBJ1-1,TRBV19,CASSIGRETEAFF
14,TRBJ2-2,TRBV25-1,CASSKTGASGELFF
16,TRBJ2-7,TRBV5-4,CASSSSGLAGAYEQYF
11,TRBJ1-2,TRBV29-1,CSVVVKGRDTF
14,TRBJ1-1,TRBV7-9,CASSLDRGPTEAFF
14,TRBJ1-2,TRBV29-1,CSVENLRGNYGYTF
13,TRBJ1-1,TRBV5-4,CASSPDRPQEAFF
15,TRBJ2-3,TRBV27,CASSGGAIWTDTQYF
15,TRBJ2-5,TRBV18,CASSPMDISGETQYF
15,TRBJ2-1,TRBV4-2,CASSQDRLPNNEQFF
14,TRBJ1-5,TRBV7-8,CASSTGTGDQPQHF
14,TRBJ1-1,TRBV7-6,CASSLQGGSREAFF
15,TRBJ2-2,TRBV5-4,CASSRRTQNTGELFF
11,TRBJ2-1,TRBV7-2,CASTNSHEQFF
12,TRBJ1-2,TRBV6-2/TRBV6-3,CASSYSKGGYTF
15,TRBJ1-2,TRBV7-3,CASSLGTGGTYGYTF
16,TRBJ1-2,TRBV7-2,CASSPTSQALSYGYTF